This TCR beta chain derives from a study of blood T cell repertoires in COVID-19. Study-level information: Samples taken during acute and convalescent COVID-19 were collected in the United States, Italy and Spain. The analysed material was cDNA or gDNA that came from T cells, B-cell-depleted T cells, or PBMCs.

The CDR3 is 14 residues long. J gave up 6 bases and V 2 bases, and 4 bases lay outside the gene matches. Germline lookup yields CDR1 MDHEN and CDR2 SYDVKM. In the authors' workflow: Nucleated cell number was recorded as an estimate derived from reference gene primer amplification. The assay was immunoSEQ multiplex PCR, and TCRdb's table has in-frame clones only and misses some. V and J calls and clone size follow that table, whereas D and trimming were derived from the DNA. Of fewer than 90,000 clones in the sample, almost 85% were seen once. The TCR originated in a man between 65 and 79 years old with acute or convalescent COVID-19. The sequencing sample was made of peripheral blood. This sequence joins TRBV28 and TRBJ1-5; TRBD1 agrees at 7 bases. CDR3 sequence: CASSLTQGGQPQHF. CDR3 nucleotide sequence: TGTGCCAGCAGTTTAACCCAGGGGGGTCAGCCCCAGCATTTT.